Listed here are 2 T cell receptor beta chains from one sample, sequenced in a study of blood T cell repertoires in COVID-19 (dated by TCRdb to 2020 to 2021). Receptor amplification or capture employed the immunoSEQ multiplex PCR assay. Not all clones reach the TCRdb copy of this immuneACCESS table, which keeps in-frame sequences only. Checked studies attribute under half of the gap to unresolved V genes and leave the rest unexplained. The sample table records tens of thousands of clones; about 90% of these occur just once. 6.4% of the sample is taken by the ten largest. Sequencing used peripheral blood. These TCRs come from a man in his sixties or seventies with active COVID-19.

This chain connects TRBV4-1 to TRBJ1-2, with a weak D call TRBD1 (5 bases). Germline CDR1 is MGHRA and CDR2 is YSYEKL. CDR3 length: 15 residues. V lost 1 base and J 2 bases, leaving 11 bases between the germline ends. This CDR3 reads CASSQGLTENYGYTF. The DNA for the CDR3 is TGCGCCAGCAGCCAAGGCCTGACAGAGAACTATGGCTACACCTTC.

For this clone: Additional DNA sequences in this sample encode the identical CDR3. V usage is TRBV19 and J usage is TRBJ1-2; the D is unclear. V was clipped by 4 bases and J by 5 bases, with 8 bases between them. The CDR3 has 12 amino acids. The germline V gene has CDR1 LNHDA and CDR2 SQIVND (reference sequence). For the CDR3, the DNA is TGTGCCAGTAGTAGAGCCTCGTATGGCTACACCTTC. It translates to CASSRASYGYTF.